This TCR beta chain was sequenced during a study of breast tumors, draining lymph nodes, adjacent tissues. Study conclusions and caveats: Compared with lymph nodes, tumors were less diverse; compared with nontumor tissue, more. Data fit most tumor T cells coming from lymph node, expanding in tumor.

Note on this clonotype: Its antigen is unidentified.

From the multiplex PCR reads, TCRdb called clonotypes with MiXCR, one entry per CDR3 protein. The table shows 25,000 or so distinct CDR3 sequences, with roughly 20% occurring only once. Deletions cut 5 bases from V and 4 bases from J, with 27 bases between. The CDR3 is 19 amino acids. Germline CDR1 MDHEN, CDR2 SYDVKM. The TCR sequence derives from a female donor with breast cancer. Some clones in this sample may be carry-over from other donors' samples. This chain connects TRBV28 to TRBJ2-1, with D tentatively TRBD2 (6 bases). The sequenced sample was breast tumor tissue. The CDR3 DNA reads as TGTGCCAGCAGTCTTAGCGGTCGTGATCACAGATCTCATTACAATGAGCAGTTCTTC. It yields the protein CASSLSGRDHRSHYNEQFF.